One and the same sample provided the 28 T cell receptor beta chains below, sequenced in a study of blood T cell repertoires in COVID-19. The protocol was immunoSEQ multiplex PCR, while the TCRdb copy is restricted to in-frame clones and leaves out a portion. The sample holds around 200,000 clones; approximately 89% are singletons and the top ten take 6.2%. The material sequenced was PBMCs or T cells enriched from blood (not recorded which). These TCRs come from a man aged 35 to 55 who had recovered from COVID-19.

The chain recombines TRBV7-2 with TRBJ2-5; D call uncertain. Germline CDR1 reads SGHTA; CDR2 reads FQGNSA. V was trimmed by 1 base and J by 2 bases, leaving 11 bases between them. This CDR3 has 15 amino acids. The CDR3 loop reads CASSLELGQQETQYF. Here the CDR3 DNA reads TGTGCCAGCAGCTTAGAGCTTGGGCAGCAAGAGACCCAGTACTTC.

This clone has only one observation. CDR3 amino acids: CANRTDLPYGYTF. The CDR3 DNA follows: TGTGCCAACCGGACAGATCTCCCGTATGGCTACACCTTC. The chain is built from TRBV5-8 and TRBJ1-2, with a possible D match to TRBD1 (6 bases). The CDR3 consists of 13 residues. V lost 9 bases to trimming and J lost 5 bases, with 17 bases between them. Per the germline V gene, CDR1 is SGHTS and CDR2 is YDEGEE.

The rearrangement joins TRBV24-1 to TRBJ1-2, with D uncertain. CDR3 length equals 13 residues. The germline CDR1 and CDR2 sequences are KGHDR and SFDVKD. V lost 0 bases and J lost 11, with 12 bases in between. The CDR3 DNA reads TGTGCCACCAGTGATTTGGCCACCACAGATTACACCTTC. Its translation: CATSDLATTDYTF.

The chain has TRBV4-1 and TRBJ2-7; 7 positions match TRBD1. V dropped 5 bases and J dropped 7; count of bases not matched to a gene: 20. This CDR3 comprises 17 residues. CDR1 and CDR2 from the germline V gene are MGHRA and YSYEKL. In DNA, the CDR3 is TGCGCCAGCAGCGCATTACCTGAGGGGGCAGGCACAGGAGAGCAGTACTTC. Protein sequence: CASSALPEGAGTGEQYF.

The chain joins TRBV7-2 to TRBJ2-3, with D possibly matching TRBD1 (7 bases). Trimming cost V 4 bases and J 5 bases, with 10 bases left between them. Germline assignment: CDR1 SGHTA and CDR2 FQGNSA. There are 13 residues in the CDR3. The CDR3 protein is CASSWQGGDTQYF. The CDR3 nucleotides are TGTGCCAGCAGCTGGCAGGGGGGAGATACGCAGTATTTT.

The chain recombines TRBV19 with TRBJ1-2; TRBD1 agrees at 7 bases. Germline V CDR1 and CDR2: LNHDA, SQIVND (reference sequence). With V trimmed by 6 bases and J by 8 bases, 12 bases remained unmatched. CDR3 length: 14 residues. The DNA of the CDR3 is TGTGCCAGTAGAATACCTGACAGGGTCTGGGGCTACACCTTC. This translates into CASRIPDRVWGYTF.

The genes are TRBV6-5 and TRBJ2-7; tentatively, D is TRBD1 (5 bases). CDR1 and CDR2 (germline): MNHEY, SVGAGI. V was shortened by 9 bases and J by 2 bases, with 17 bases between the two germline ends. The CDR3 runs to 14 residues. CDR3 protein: CASTNPRGTYEQYF. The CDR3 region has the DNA TGTGCCAGTACTAACCCAAGGGGCACCTACGAGCAGTACTTC.

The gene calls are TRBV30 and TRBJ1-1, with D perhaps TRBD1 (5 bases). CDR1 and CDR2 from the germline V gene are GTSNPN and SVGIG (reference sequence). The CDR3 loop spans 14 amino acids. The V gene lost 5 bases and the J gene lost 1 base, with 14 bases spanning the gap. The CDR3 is CAWGAGRTNTEAFF. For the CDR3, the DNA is TGTGCCTGGGGGGCGGGGCGGACGAACACTGAAGCTTTCTTT.

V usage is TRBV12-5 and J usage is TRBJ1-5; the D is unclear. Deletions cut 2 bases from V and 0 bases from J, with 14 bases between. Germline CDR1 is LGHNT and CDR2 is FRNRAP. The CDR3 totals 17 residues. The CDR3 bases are TGTGCTAGTGGTTTGTCGATCCGGAGGAGTAGCAATCAGCCCCAGCATTTT. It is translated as CASGLSIRRSSNQPQHF.

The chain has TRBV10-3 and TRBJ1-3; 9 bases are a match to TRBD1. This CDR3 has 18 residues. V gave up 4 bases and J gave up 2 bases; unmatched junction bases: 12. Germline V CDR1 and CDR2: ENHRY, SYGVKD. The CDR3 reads CAISGTGGDPPPGNTIYF. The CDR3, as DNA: TGTGCCATCAGTGGAACAGGGGGCGATCCTCCCCCTGGAAACACCATATATTTT.

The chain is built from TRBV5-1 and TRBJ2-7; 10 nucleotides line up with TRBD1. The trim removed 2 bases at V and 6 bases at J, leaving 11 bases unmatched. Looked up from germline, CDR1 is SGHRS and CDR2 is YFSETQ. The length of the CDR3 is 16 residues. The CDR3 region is CASSLARTGGRSEQYF. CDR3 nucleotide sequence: TGCGCCAGCAGCTTAGCTAGGACAGGGGGTAGGAGCGAGCAGTACTTC.

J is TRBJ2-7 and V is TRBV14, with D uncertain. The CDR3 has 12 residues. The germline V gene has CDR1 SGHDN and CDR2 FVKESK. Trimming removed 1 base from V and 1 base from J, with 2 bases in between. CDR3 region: CASSQVSYEQYF. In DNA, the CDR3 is TGTGCCAGCAGCCAAGTATCCTACGAGCAGTACTTC.

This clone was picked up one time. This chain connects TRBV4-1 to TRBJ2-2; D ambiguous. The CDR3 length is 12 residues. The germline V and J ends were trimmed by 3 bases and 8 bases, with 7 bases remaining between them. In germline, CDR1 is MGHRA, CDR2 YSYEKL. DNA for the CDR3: TGCGCCAGCAGCCAGGTCAGGGGGGAGCTGTTTTTT. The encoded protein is CASSQVRGELFF.

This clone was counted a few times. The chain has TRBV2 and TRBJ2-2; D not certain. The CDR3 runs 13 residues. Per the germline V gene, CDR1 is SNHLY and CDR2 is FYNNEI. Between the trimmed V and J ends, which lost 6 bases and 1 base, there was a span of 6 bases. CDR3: CASRAENTGELFF. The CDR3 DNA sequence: TGTGCCAGCAGGGCAGAGAACACCGGGGAGCTGTTTTTT.

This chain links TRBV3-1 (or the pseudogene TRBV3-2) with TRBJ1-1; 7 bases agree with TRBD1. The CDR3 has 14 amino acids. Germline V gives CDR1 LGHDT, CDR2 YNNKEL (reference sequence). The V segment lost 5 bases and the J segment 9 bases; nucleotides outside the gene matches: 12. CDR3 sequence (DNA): TGTGCCAGCAGCAATCCTGCCGGGACAGCAAAAGCTTTCTTT. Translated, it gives CASSNPAGTAKAFF.

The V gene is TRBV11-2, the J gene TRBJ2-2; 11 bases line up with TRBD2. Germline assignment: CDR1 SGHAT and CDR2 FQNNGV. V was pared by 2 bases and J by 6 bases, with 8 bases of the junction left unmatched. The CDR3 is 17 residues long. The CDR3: CASSLISGRAKAGELFF. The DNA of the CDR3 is TGTGCCAGCAGCTTAATTAGCGGGAGGGCCAAGGCCGGGGAGCTGTTTTTT.

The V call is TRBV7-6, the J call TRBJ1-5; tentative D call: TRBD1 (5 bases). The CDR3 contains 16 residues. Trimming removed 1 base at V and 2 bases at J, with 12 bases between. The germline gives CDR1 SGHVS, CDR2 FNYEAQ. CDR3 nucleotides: TGTGCCAGCAGCTTAGGCGCAGGGATTGGCAATCAGCCCCAGCATTTT. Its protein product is CASSLGAGIGNQPQHF.

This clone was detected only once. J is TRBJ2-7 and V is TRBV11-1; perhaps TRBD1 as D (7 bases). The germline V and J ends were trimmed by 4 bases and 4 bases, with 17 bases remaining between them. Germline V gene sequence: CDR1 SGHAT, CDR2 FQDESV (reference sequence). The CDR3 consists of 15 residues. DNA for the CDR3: TGTGCCAGCAGCTGGGGTGGAGGGGGCCGTTACGAGCAGTACTTC. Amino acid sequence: CASSWGGGGRYEQYF.

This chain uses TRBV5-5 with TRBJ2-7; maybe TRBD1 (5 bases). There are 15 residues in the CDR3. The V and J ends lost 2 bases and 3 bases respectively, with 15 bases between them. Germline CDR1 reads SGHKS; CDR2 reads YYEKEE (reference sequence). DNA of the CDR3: TGTGCCAGCAGCTTAGGCTACAGGACCCTCTACGAGCAGTACTTC. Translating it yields CASSLGYRTLYEQYF.

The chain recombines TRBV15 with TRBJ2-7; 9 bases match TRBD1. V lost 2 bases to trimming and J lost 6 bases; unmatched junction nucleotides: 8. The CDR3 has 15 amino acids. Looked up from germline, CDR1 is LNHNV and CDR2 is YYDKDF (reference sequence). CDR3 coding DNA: TGTGCCACCAGCAGACCGGGACAGGGAGGACGCGAGCAGTACTTC. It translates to CATSRPGQGGREQYF.

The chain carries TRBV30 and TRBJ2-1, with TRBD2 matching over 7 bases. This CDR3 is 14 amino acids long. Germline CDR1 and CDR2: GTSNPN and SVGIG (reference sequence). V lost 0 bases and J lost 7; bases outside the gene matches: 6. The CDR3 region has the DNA TGTGCCTGGAGTGTAGCTAGCGGCTGGAATGAGCAGTTCTTC. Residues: CAWSVASGWNEQFF.

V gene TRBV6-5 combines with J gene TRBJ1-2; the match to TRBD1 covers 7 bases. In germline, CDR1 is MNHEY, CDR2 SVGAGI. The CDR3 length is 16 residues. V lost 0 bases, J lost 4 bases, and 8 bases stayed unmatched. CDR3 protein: CASSYSGQGDGYGYTF. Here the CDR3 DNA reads TGTGCCAGCAGTTACTCAGGGCAGGGGGACGGCTATGGCTACACCTTC.

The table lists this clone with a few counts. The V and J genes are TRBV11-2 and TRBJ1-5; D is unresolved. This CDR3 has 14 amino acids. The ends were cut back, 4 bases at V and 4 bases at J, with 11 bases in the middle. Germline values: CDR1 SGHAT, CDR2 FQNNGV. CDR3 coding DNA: TGTGCCAGCAGCTCCGGACGGGATAATCAGCCCCAGCATTTT. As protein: CASSSGRDNQPQHF.

The CDR3, as DNA: TGTGCCAGCAGCTTACCGACAGATACGCAGTATTTT. Translating gives CASSLPTDTQYF. The rearrangement links TRBV7-8 to TRBJ2-3; D remains ambiguous. The CDR3 runs 12 residues. CDR1 and CDR2 (germline): SGHVS, FQNEAQ. V lost 2 bases and J lost 3, with 3 bases in between.

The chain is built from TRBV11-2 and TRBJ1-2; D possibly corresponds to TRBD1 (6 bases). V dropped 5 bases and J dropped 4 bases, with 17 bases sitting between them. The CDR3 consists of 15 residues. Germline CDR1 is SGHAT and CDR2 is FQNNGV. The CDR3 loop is CASSQDRDTFYGYTF. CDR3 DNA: TGTGCCAGCAGCCAAGACCGGGACACCTTCTATGGCTACACCTTC.

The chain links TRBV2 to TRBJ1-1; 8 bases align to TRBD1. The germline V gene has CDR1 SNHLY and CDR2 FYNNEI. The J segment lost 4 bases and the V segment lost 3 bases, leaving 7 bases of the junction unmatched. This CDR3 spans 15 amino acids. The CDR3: CASSEGRGQFTEAFF. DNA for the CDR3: TGTGCCAGCAGTGAGGGCAGGGGGCAGTTCACTGAAGCTTTCTTT.

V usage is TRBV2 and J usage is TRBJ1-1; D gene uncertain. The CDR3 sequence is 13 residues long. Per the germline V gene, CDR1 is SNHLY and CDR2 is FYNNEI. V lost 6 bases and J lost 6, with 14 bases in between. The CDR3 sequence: CASREDVGAEAFF. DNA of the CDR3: TGTGCCAGCAGGGAGGACGTGGGAGCTGAAGCTTTCTTT.

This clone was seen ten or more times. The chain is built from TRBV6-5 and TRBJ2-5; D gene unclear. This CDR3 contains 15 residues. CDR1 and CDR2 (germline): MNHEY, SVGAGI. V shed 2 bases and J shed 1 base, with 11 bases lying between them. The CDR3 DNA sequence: TGTGCCAGCAGTTACCAGATGATGTCCCAAGAGACCCAGTACTTC. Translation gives CASSYQMMSQETQYF.